The entry below describes one T cell receptor (beta chain). Its specificity is unknown. TEMRA cells were FACS-enriched, while CD8+ and CD4+ T cells were negatively isolated. An input of about 0.45 to 1 ug of RNA was subjected to reverse transcription using random hexamers. A single record per CDR3 protein comes from TCRdb applying MiXCR to the immunoSEQ multiplex PCR reads. The sample includes around 100,000 distinct CDR3 sequences, nearly 97% of them seen just once. This sample was taken from a study of CD8 T cells in Susac syndrome. Germline lookup yields CDR1 LNHNV and CDR2 YYDKDF (reference sequence). This CDR3 region has 13 residues. Trimming pared 3 bases from V and 1 base from J, leaving 7 bases between. Study-level points and caveats: Susac CD8+ cells expanded clonally the most in TEMRA cells and in active patients. The authors found 15 to 20 Susac-specific public clones in total CD8+ repertoires and roughly five in CD8+ TEMRA repertoires.

Source material: CD8+ T cells from PBMCs. This rearrangement joins TRBV15 to TRBJ2-7; D ambiguous. This TCR derives from a human donor with Susac syndrome. In DNA, the CDR3 is TGTGCCACCAGCAGTCAGGAATCCTACGAGCAGTACTTC. Amino acid sequence: CATSSQESYEQYF.